Listed below are T cell receptor beta chains from one sample, sequenced in a study of blood T cell repertoires in COVID-19. Sequencing was performed with immunoSEQ multiplex PCR; in TCRdb, only in-frame clones are kept and a portion is missing. The table includes about 270,000 clones, roughly 93% detected once. The sample was PBMCs or T cells enriched from blood (not recorded which). The origin of the receptors is a woman aged 40 to 50 with acute COVID-19. CDR3s include the opening cysteine and the closing phenylalanine or tryptophan. Each record gives: D gene, J gene, clone size, V gene, CDR3 protein, CDR3 DNA. The D gene is left open where the match is weak. Clone size is shown for a subset of rows, as once, few, many or a class of expanded clone.

NA,TRBJ1-2,NA,TRBV29-1,CSVDKGLGYGYTF,TGCAGCGTTGATAAGGGGCTCGGCTATGGCTACACCTTC
TRBD1,TRBJ2-7,NA,TRBV19,CASSMPSRGQYEQYF,TGTGCCAGTAGTATGCCGTCCAGGGGGCAGTACGAGCAGTACTTC
TRBD1,TRBJ2-2,NA,TRBV4-1,CASSQVGTGRYTGELFF,TGCGCCAGCAGCCAAGTTGGGACAGGGAGATATACCGGGGAGCTGTTTTTT
TRBD2,TRBJ2-7,once,TRBV5-5,CASSLGGGLDEQYF,TGTGCCAGCAGCTTGGGCGGGGGGTTGGACGAGCAGTACTTC
TRBD2,TRBJ2-7,NA,TRBV4-2,CASSQDLMGTMAYEQYF,TGTGCCAGCAGCCAAGATTTAATGGGGACTATGGCCTACGAGCAGTACTTC
TRBD2,TRBJ2-3,NA,TRBV9,CASSVGTSGSKDTQYF,TGTGCCAGCAGCGTAGGGACTAGCGGGAGTAAGGATACGCAGTATTTT
NA,TRBJ1-2,NA,TRBV30,CAWSFRGAVYGYTF,TGTGCCTGGAGTTTCCGGGGGGCTGTCTATGGCTACACCTTC
NA,TRBJ1-1,NA,TRBV6-5,CASSYLTEAFF,TGTGCCAGCAGTTACCTCACTGAAGCTTTCTTT
NA,TRBJ1-2,NA,TRBV7-2,CASSLGTPYGYTF,TGTGCCAGCAGCTTAGGGACACCCTATGGCTACACCTTC
NA,TRBJ2-5,NA,TRBV4-1,CASSQGTAGGLETQYF,TGCGCCAGCAGCCAGGGGACTGCTGGGGGTCTAGAGACCCAGTACTTC
NA,TRBJ2-7,NA,TRBV10-3,CAISEGRGQYF,TGTGCCATCAGTGAAGGTCGGGGGCAGTACTTC
TRBD1,TRBJ1-2,NA,TRBV9,CASSVGQGANYGYTF,TGTGCCAGCAGCGTAGGACAGGGAGCTAACTATGGCTACACCTTC
TRBD1,TRBJ1-1,NA,TRBV7-8,CASSPRTGDTEAFF,TGTGCCAGCAGCCCAAGGACAGGGGACACTGAAGCTTTCTTT
NA,TRBJ2-7,NA,TRBV9,CASSQGGTESYEQYF,TGTGCCAGCAGCCAGGGCGGGACAGAATCCTACGAGCAGTACTTC
TRBD1,TRBJ1-1,NA,TRBV6-5,CASTDRQNTEAFF,TGTGCCAGCACGGACAGGCAAAACACTGAAGCTTTCTTT
NA,TRBJ1-1,NA,TRBV2,CASSAFGPVVYEAFF,TGTGCCAGCTCCGCGTTTGGGCCCGTGGTCTATGAAGCTTTCTTT
NA,TRBJ1-6,NA,TRBV7-2,CASRAAGSGNSPLHF,TGTGCCAGCAGGGCAGCAGGTTCTGGTAATTCACCCCTCCACTTT
NA,TRBJ2-2,once,TRBV6-5,CASRGDGELFF,TGTGCCAGTCGGGGAGACGGGGAGCTGTTTTTT
TRBD1,TRBJ1-2,once,TRBV28,CASSSLGTDRYGYTF,TGTGCCAGCAGTTCTCTGGGGACAGACCGCTATGGCTACACCTTC
NA,TRBJ1-2,NA,TRBV6-5,CASSDTGGPGIGYTF,TGTGCCAGCAGCGATACTGGGGGCCCAGGCATTGGCTACACCTTC
NA,TRBJ1-2,NA,TRBV11-3,CASTSRESDYGYTF,TGTGCCAGCACCTCGAGGGAAAGTGACTATGGCTACACCTTC
TRBD1,TRBJ1-2,once,TRBV18,CASSPTSGSGQHYGYTF,TGTGCCAGCTCACCAACAAGTGGATCGGGACAGCACTATGGCTACACCTTC
NA,TRBJ1-1,NA,TRBV19,CASSIGVPSDTEAFF,TGTGCCAGTAGTATTGGTGTACCGTCGGACACTGAAGCTTTCTTT
TRBD2,TRBJ2-3,NA,TRBV19,CASSLTGTSGGPSTDTQYF,TGTGCCAGTAGTCTCACCGGGACTAGCGGGGGGCCTAGCACAGATACGCAGTATTTT
TRBD1,TRBJ1-2,NA,TRBV13,CASSFEDRGPRYGYTF,TGTGCCAGCAGCTTCGAAGACAGGGGGCCACGTTATGGCTACACCTTC
TRBD1,TRBJ1-1,NA,TRBV12-3/TRBV12-4,CASSRQGNTEAFF,TGTGCCAGCTCACGACAGGGGAACACTGAAGCTTTCTTT
NA,TRBJ1-5,NA,TRBV7-2,CASSSGTNSNQPQHF,TGTGCCAGCAGCTCGGGGACTAATAGCAATCAGCCCCAGCATTTT
NA,TRBJ1-1,NA,TRBV7-2,CASSLGQNTEAFF,TGTGCCAGCAGCTTGGGACAAAACACTGAAGCTTTCTTT
NA,TRBJ2-1,NA,TRBV24-1,CATSDGPGEQFF,TGTGCCACCAGTGATGGCCCAGGGGAGCAGTTCTTC
NA,TRBJ2-7,NA,TRBV2,CASSETQGYEQYF,TGTGCCAGCAGTGAGACACAGGGCTACGAGCAGTACTTC
TRBD1,TRBJ1-4,NA,TRBV11-2,CASSPREGAVNEKLFF,TGTGCCAGCAGCCCCCGGGAGGGGGCCGTTAATGAAAAACTGTTTTTT
NA,TRBJ1-3,NA,TRBV18,CASSRGSTGNTIYF,TGTGCCAGCTCACGAGGGAGCACTGGAAACACCATATATTTT
TRBD1,TRBJ1-4,NA,TRBV6-5,CASKNLGQGYEKLFF,TGTGCCAGTAAAAACCTGGGACAGGGGTACGAAAAACTGTTTTTT
TRBD2,TRBJ2-7,NA,TRBV7-9,CASRPTSGGSVDEQYF,TGTGCCAGCAGACCTACTAGCGGGGGTTCGGTGGACGAGCAGTACTTC
TRBD1,TRBJ2-1,NA,TRBV24-1,CATSASSGTGGEQFF,TGTGCCACCAGTGCCTCTTCCGGGACAGGGGGTGAGCAGTTCTTC
NA,TRBJ2-1,NA,TRBV29-1,CSPGQNNEQFF,TGCAGCCCTGGACAGAACAATGAGCAGTTCTTC
TRBD1,TRBJ2-3,NA,TRBV9,CASSIGQGSVDTQYF,TGTGCCAGCAGCATAGGACAGGGATCAGTAGATACGCAGTATTTT
TRBD1,TRBJ2-2,NA,TRBV5-1,CASSLGTGKNTGELFF,TGCGCCAGCAGCTTGGGGACAGGGAAGAACACCGGGGAGCTGTTTTTT
NA,TRBJ2-6,NA,TRBV6-4,CASSDFSGANVLTF,TGTGCCAGCAGTGATTTTAGTGGGGCCAACGTCCTGACTTTC
TRBD1,TRBJ2-2,NA,TRBV2,CASTGQGRIGELFF,TGTGCCAGCACCGGACAGGGTCGGATCGGGGAGCTGTTTTTT
TRBD2,TRBJ2-5,NA,TRBV14,CASSPRWLAGGKGETQYF,TGTGCCAGCAGCCCCCGGTGGTTAGCGGGGGGGAAGGGAGAGACCCAGTACTTC
NA,TRBJ1-2,NA,TRBV5-1,CASSRDSSYGYTF,TGCGCCAGCAGCCGCGACAGTTCCTATGGCTACACCTTC
TRBD2,TRBJ2-5,NA,TRBV4-2,CASSQDRTSGSETQYF,TGTGCCAGCAGCCAAGATCGGACTAGCGGGTCTGAGACCCAGTACTTC
NA,TRBJ1-1,once,TRBV10-1,CAITGDGEGNTEAFF,TGCGCCATTACCGGAGATGGGGAGGGCAACACTGAAGCTTTCTTT
TRBD1,TRBJ2-7,NA,TRBV7-8,CASSLGGTGGGGQYF,TGTGCCAGCAGCTTAGGGGGGACAGGGGGAGGTGGGCAGTACTTC
NA,TRBJ2-7,NA,TRBV5-1,CASEVPGRGYEQYF,TGCGCCAGCGAGGTTCCGGGGAGAGGCTACGAGCAGTACTTC
TRBD1,TRBJ2-2,NA,TRBV19,CASSRNRGVFF,TGTGCCAGTAGTAGGAACAGGGGGGTGTTTTTT